The next 11 T cell receptor beta chains were all read from a single sample in a study of CD8+CD57+ T cells in acquired aplastic anemia. Both TCR beta VDJ combination and CDR3 sequence profiling were carried out. Genomic DNA was the template for this profiling. Each CDR3 protein is one row after TCRdb ran MiXCR on the reads. The sample carries some 48,000 distinct CDR3 sequences, around 69% recorded once. The sequenced sample consisted of sorted CD4+, CD8+, or CD8+CD57+ T cells (not recorded which) from PBMCs. These TCRs come from a human donor in good health, serving as a control.

This clonotype was recorded a few times. CDR3 region: CATSRHQETQYF. The CDR3 DNA follows: TGTGCCACCAGCAGGCATCAAGAGACCCAGTACTTC. The genes are TRBV15 and TRBJ2-5; D is uncertain. Germline V gene data show CDR1 as LNHNV and CDR2 as YYDKDF (reference sequence). This CDR3 has 12 residues. Between the trimmed V and J ends, which lost 3 bases and 2 bases, there was a span of 4 bases.

Ten or more counts support this clonotype. The CDR3 loop is CASSPSRALRSPLHF. The CDR3 coding sequence is TGTGCCAGCAGCCCCTCCAGGGCCTTACGCTCACCCCTCCACTTT. V is TRBV6-1 and J is TRBJ1-6; D is possibly TRBD1 (5 bases). Germline V lookup: CDR1 MNHNS, CDR2 SASEGT. CDR3 length equals 15 residues. Trimming pared 6 bases from V and 10 bases from J, leaving 19 bases between.

This chain's CDR3 is CSVDRVKDTQYF. The CDR3 nucleotides are TGCAGCGTGGACAGGGTGAAAGATACGCAGTATTTT. The rearrangement joins TRBV29-1 to TRBJ2-3; 8 positions agree with TRBD1. The CDR3 loop spans 12 amino acids. Germline V gene sequence: CDR1 SQVTM, CDR2 ANQGSEA. The junction had 4 bases not matched to a gene; V was cut back by 6 bases and J by 5 bases.

The chain carries TRBV10-1 and TRBJ2-5, with TRBD1 identical over 10 bases. After removal of 6 bases from V and 2 bases from J, the junction contained 6 bases not matched to a gene. CDR3 length equals 15 residues. Germline-derived CDR1 and CDR2 are WNHNN and SYGVQD (reference sequence). In DNA form, the CDR3 reads TGCGCCAGCAGCCGGGGACAGGGGCCGCAAGAGACCCAGTACTTC. It is translated as CASSRGQGPQETQYF.

This clonotype has more than one count but fewer than ten. This rearrangement joins TRBV19 to TRBJ1-6, with D possibly matching TRBD1 (6 bases). The ends were cut back, 4 bases at V and 9 bases at J, with 13 bases in the middle. Germline values: CDR1 LNHDA, CDR2 SQIVND (reference sequence). The CDR3 length is 14 residues. This CDR3 is CASSNTGNGSPLHF. The CDR3 DNA follows: TGTGCCAGTAGTAATACAGGGAATGGTTCACCCCTCCACTTT.

The chain recombines TRBV7-8 with TRBJ1-6; D is perhaps TRBD1 (6 bases). The CDR3 loop spans 14 amino acids. V lost 7 bases, J lost 8 bases, and 15 bases lay in between. Germline-derived CDR1 and CDR2 are SGHVS and FQNEAQ. Written as DNA, the CDR3 is TGTGCCAGCACGATGGGGGGCTTGGATTCACCCCTCCACTTT. Translation gives CASTMGGLDSPLHF.

This chain links TRBV19 with TRBJ2-7, with D possibly matching TRBD2 (5 bases). Between the trimmed V and J ends, which lost 1 base and 2 bases, there was a span of 12 bases. Germline assignment: CDR1 LNHDA and CDR2 SQIVND (reference sequence). CDR3 length: 15 residues. In DNA form, the CDR3 reads TGTGCCAGTAGTATAGGTGTGGGGAGAGCCTACGAGCAGTACTTC. It translates to CASSIGVGRAYEQYF.

This sequence joins TRBV29-1 and TRBJ1-4, with 10 bases identical to TRBD1. Germline V gene data show CDR1 as SQVTM and CDR2 as ANQGSEA. This CDR3 region has 13 residues. The V and J ends lost 6 bases and 7 bases, in that order; junction bases with no gene match: 5. In DNA, the CDR3 is TGCAGCGTGCAGACAGGGGGCGCTGAAAAACTGTTTTTT. Protein sequence: CSVQTGGAEKLFF.

This chain uses TRBV9 with TRBJ1-1; a possible D gene is TRBD1 (6 bases). Germline V gene lookup returns CDR1 SGDLS and CDR2 YYNGEE. The length of the CDR3 is 15 residues. Deletions cut 3 bases from V and 1 base from J, with 13 bases between. Here the CDR3 DNA reads TGTGCCAGCAGCGGGGCGAGGGGGAGGAACACTGAAGCTTTCTTT. This gives the protein CASSGARGRNTEAFF. Supplemented by reference TRBV9 and TRBJ1-1, the full variable domain reads DSGVTQTPKHLITATGQRVTLRCSPRSGDLSVYWYQQSLDQGLQFLIQYYNGEERAKGNILERFSAQQFPDLHSELNLSSLELGDSALYFCASSGARGRNTEAFFGQGTRLTVV.

A few counts support this clonotype. The genes are TRBV15 and TRBJ2-3, with 7 bases identical to TRBD1. Per germline, CDR1 LNHNV and CDR2 YYDKDF (reference sequence). CDR3 length: 14 residues. After removal of 8 bases from V and 3 bases from J, the junction contained 8 bases not matched to a gene. CDR3 sequence: CATGTGAGTDTQYF. CDR3 sequence (DNA): TGTGCCACCGGAACAGGGGCTGGGACAGATACGCAGTATTTT. Full variable domain (missing parts from reference TRBV15 and TRBJ2-3): DAMVIQNPRYQVTQFGKPVTLSCSQTLNHNVMYWYQQKSSQAPKLLFHYYDKDFNNEADTPDNFQSRRPNTSFCFLDIRSPGLGDTAMYLCATGTGAGTDTQYFGPGTRLTVL.

Written as DNA, the CDR3 is TGTGCCAGCACGTTTTTGAACACTGAAGCTTTCTTT. Translated: CASTFLNTEAFF. The chain uses TRBV2 and TRBJ1-1; D ambiguous. V lost 7 bases and J 0 bases, leaving 6 bases between the germline ends. This CDR3 region has 12 residues. Germline-derived CDR1 and CDR2 are SNHLY and FYNNEI. The complete variable domain, with remaining parts taken from reference TRBV2 and TRBJ1-1, reads EPEVTQTPSHQVTQMGQEVILRCVPISNHLYFYWYRQILGQKVEFLVSFYNNEISEKSEIFDDQFSVERPDGSNFTLKIRSTKLEDSAMYFCASTFLNTEAFFGQGTRLTVV.